The source of this T cell receptor beta chain is a study of T cells in Graves' hyperthyroidism and ophthalmopathy. Diagnostic assessment was based on clinical symptoms, serum thyroxine and TRAb, thyroid ultrasound and orbital computed tomography. Ten or more counts support this clonotype. Its specificity is unknown. Trimming cost V 4 bases and J 1 base, with 14 bases left between them. Per germline, CDR1 SGHAT and CDR2 FQNNGV. This CDR3 has 16 residues. Study-wide findings and caveats: Most thyroid-expanded clonotypes above 0.001 were also found in blood. Ophthalmopathy cases were set apart from stable hyperthyroidism by a 13 V-J model.

TCR beta CDR3 regions were amplified from RNA transcripts. The HTBI set primed first-round TCR CDR3 RT-PCR. TCRdb re-called the multiplex PCR reads with MiXCR, one entry per CDR3 protein. The repertoire holds hundreds of thousands of distinct CDR3 sequences, roughly 15% seen once, with over 10% in the top ten. Material: blood. The genes are TRBV11-2 and TRBJ1-3, with D possibly being TRBD1 (5 bases). The TCR sequence derives from a man younger than 35 with Graves' ophthalmopathy. This CDR3 is CASSYFTGISGNTIYF. The CDR3 DNA sequence: TGTGCCAGCAGCTACTTTACAGGAATTTCTGGAAACACCATATATTTT.